This TCR beta chain was identified in a study of shared clonotypes between healthy human individuals. Assay: immunoSEQ multiplex PCR; the TCRdb copy retains only in-frame clones and omits some. This table holds approximately 640,000 clones, about 90% found once. This clone appeared a few times. Germline V gives CDR1 SQVTM, CDR2 ANQGSEA. V was clipped by 4 bases and J by 7 bases; unmatched bases: 8. This CDR3 contains 15 residues. Every donor was a Caucasian adult from Nashville, Tennessee. The receptor was isolated from a young man in good health. Some clones in this sample may be carry-over from other donors' samples. The source material was memory CD8+ T cells from PBMCs. Subset described: CD45RO+ cells pooled with CCR7-negative TemRA cells. The chain couples TRBV29-1 to TRBJ1-4; 11 bases are a match to TRBD1. Here the CDR3 reads CSVAGQGVSSEKLFF. CDR3 in DNA: TGCAGCGTTGCGGGACAGGGGGTCTCCTCTGAAAAACTGTTTTTT.